This TCR beta chain was found in a study of control samples from healthy donors and cancer patients. This CDR3 is 13 amino acids long. Per the germline V gene, CDR1 is MGHRA and CDR2 is YSYEKL. V gave up 2 bases and J gave up 3 bases, with 7 bases separating them. Sequenced by immunoSEQ multiplex PCR; TCRdb stores in-frame clones only, minus some. The data contain approximately 120,000 clones, roughly 91% of them singletons. The receptor was isolated from a man aged 35 to 55 in good health. Sequencing used blood. The V and J genes are TRBV4-1 and TRBJ1-1, with a tentative D call TRBD1 (6 bases). CDR3 residues: CASSQNRDTEAFF. The DNA of the CDR3 is TGCGCCAGCAGCCAAAACAGGGACACTGAAGCTTTCTTT.